These 6 T cell receptor beta chains share one sample of origin, sequenced in a study of cytomegalovirus exposure and HLA in healthy donors. Amplification used 60 Vbeta primers and 13 Jbeta primers. Method: immunoSEQ multiplex PCR; TCRdb's copy keeps in-frame clones and lacks some. The sample carries approximately 220,000 clones, about 82% recorded once. The specimen sequenced was PBMCs. The receptors stem from a man aged 25-45 years in good health and CMV-seronegative.

The chain recombines TRBV29-1 with TRBJ2-7; D perhaps matches TRBD2 (6 bases). The CDR3 has 11 amino acids. CDR1 is SQVTM, CDR2 ANQGSEA, per germline. With 7 bases removed from V and 6 bases from J, the gap between germline ends came to 13 bases. This CDR3 is CSAGGSGEQYF. The CDR3 DNA sequence: TGCAGCGCTGGGGGGAGTGGCGAGCAGTACTTC.

The chain employs TRBV5-6 and TRBJ2-7; D possibly corresponds to TRBD2 (5 bases). CDR1 is SGHDT, CDR2 YYEEEE, per germline. Trimming left V 2 bases short and J 3 bases short, with 21 bases between. CDR3 length equals 17 residues. CDR3 loop: CASSLFGGGAFNYEQYF. CDR3 DNA: TGTGCCAGCAGCTTATTCGGCGGAGGTGCCTTCAACTACGAGCAGTACTTC.

As concerns this clone: The junction does not match germline at one end; this may be a read error. V and J are TRBV4-1 and TRBJ2-1; the match to TRBD1 covers 11 bases. The CDR3 covers 16 residues. From germline, CDR1 is MGHRA and CDR2 YSYEKL. The CDR3 DNA reads TGCGCCAGCAGCCCCTTGGACAGGGGGCTGTTAGACGAGCAGCTCTTC. Translation gives CASSPLDRGLLDEQLF.

The V call is TRBV11-2, the J call TRBJ2-7, with 8 bases matching TRBD2. This CDR3 has 17 amino acids. Germline V lookup: CDR1 SGHAT, CDR2 FQNNGV. Trimming removed 0 bases from V and 4 bases from J; junction bases left unmatched: 11. CDR3 residues: CASSLDLGRTSSYEQYF. DNA for the CDR3: TGTGCCAGCAGCTTAGATCTAGGGCGGACTAGCTCTTACGAGCAGTACTTC.

The V call is TRBV5-1, the J call TRBJ2-7; weak D call: TRBD2 (6 bases). Trimming pared 0 bases from V and 6 bases from J, leaving 16 bases between. The CDR3 runs to 15 residues. Germline V CDR1 and CDR2: SGHRS, YFSETQ. Here the CDR3 reads CASSLAAGISGEQYF. Here the CDR3 DNA reads TGCGCCAGCAGCTTGGCCGCGGGAATCTCGGGCGAGCAGTACTTC.

This clone was observed a handful of times. The genes are TRBV18 and TRBJ1-1; 9 bases match TRBD1. Per the germline V gene, CDR1 is KGHSH and CDR2 is LQKENI. The CDR3 runs 13 residues. The trim removed 4 bases at V and 6 bases at J, leaving 3 bases unmatched. The CDR3 coding sequence is TGTGCCAGCTCACGGGACAGGGAGGCTGAAGCTTTCTTT. It specifies CASSRDREAEAFF.